This T cell receptor (beta chain) emerged from a study of blood T cell repertoires in COVID-19. Study information: The United States, Italy and Spain supplied acute and convalescent COVID-19 samples. Sample material is recorded as cDNA or gDNA derived from T cells, B-cell-depleted T cells, or PBMCs.

In the authors' workflow: Amplification of reference gene primers was used by the study to estimate nucleated cell counts. Measured with immunoSEQ multiplex PCR; TCRdb has only the in-frame clones, and not every one. V, J and clone size derive from that table, while D and trimming were established from the DNA sequence. The sample records 130,000 to 150,000 clones, more than 65% being singletons. Unmatched junction bases numbered 5, after V lost 6 bases and J lost 0 bases. Germline V CDR1 and CDR2: SGHNT, YYREEE (reference sequence). This CDR3 is built from 15 residues. This TCR derives from a man between 60 and 70 years old with acute or convalescent COVID-19. The sample comprised peripheral blood. This rearrangement joins TRBV5-4 to TRBJ2-3, with 9 bases matching TRBD2. CDR3 sequence (DNA): TGTGCCAGCAAGAGGCTAGCGGGGAGCACAGATACGCAGTATTTT. Amino acids: CASKRLAGSTDTQYF.